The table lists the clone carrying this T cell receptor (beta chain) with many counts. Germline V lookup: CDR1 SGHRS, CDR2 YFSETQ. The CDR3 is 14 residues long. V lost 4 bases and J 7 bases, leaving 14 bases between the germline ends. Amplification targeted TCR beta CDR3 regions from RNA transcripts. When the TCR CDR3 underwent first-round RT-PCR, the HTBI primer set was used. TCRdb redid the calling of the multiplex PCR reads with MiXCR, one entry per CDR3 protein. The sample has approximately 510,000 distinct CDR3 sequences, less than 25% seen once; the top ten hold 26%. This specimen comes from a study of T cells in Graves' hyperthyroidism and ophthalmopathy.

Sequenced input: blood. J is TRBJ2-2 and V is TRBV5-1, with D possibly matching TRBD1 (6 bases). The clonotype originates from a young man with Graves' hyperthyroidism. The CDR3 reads CASSIQGWDGELFF. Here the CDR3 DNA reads TGCGCCAGCAGCATACAGGGTTGGGACGGGGAGCTGTTTTTT. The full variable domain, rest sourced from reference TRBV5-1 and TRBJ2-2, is KAGVTQTPRYLIKTRGQQVTLSCSPISGHRSVSWYQQTPGQGLQFLFEYFSETQRNKGNFPGRFSGRQFSNSRSEMNVSTLELGDSALYLCASSIQGWDGELFFGEGSRLTVL.